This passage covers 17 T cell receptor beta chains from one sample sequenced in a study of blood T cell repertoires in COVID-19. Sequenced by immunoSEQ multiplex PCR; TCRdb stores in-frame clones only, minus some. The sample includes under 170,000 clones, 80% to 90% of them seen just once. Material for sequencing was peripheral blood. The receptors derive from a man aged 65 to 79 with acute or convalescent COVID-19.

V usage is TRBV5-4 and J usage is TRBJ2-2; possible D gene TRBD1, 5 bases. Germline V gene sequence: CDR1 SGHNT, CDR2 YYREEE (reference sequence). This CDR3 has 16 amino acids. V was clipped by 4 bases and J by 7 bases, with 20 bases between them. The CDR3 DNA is TGTGCCAGCAGCGGGGCCGGGCCTGGTCGAGTCGGGGAGCTGTTTTTT. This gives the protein CASSGAGPGRVGELFF.

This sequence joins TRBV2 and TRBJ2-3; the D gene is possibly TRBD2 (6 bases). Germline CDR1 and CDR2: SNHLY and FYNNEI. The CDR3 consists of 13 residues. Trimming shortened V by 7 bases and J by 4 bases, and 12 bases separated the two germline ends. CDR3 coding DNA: TGTGCCAGCATTATGACTAGTCCAGATACGCAGTATTTT. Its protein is CASIMTSPDTQYF.

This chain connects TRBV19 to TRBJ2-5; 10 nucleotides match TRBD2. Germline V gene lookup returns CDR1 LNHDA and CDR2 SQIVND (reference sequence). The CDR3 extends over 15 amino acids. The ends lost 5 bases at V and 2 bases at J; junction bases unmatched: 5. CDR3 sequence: CASSRTSGIQETQYF. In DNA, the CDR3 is TGTGCCAGTAGTCGTACTAGCGGGATTCAAGAGACCCAGTACTTC.

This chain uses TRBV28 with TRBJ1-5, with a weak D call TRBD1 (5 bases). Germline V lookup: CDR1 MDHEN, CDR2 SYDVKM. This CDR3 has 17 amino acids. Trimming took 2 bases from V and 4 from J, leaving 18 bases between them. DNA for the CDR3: TGTGCCAGCAGTTTAGGTCCGCGGCAGGGTGGTAATCAGCCCCAGCATTTT. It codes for CASSLGPRQGGNQPQHF.

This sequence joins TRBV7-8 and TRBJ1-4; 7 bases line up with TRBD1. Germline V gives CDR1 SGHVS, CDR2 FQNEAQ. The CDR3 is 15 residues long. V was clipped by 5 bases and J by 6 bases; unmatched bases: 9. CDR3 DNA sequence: TGTGCCAGCAGCCCCCTGGGACAGATTCATGAAAAACTGTTTTTT. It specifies CASSPLGQIHEKLFF.

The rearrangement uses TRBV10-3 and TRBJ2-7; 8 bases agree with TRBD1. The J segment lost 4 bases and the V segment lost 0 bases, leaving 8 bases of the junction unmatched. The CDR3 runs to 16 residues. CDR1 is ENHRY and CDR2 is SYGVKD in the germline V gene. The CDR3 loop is CAISESKNRGKYEQYF. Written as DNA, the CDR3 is TGTGCCATCAGTGAGTCCAAGAACAGGGGGAAATACGAGCAGTACTTC.

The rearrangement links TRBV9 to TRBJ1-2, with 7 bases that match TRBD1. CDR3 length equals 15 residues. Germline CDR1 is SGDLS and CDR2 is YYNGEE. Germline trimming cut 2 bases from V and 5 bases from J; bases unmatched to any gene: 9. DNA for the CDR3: TGTGCCAGCAGCGTGGATCACAGGGGAGATTATGGCTACACCTTC. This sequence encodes CASSVDHRGDYGYTF.

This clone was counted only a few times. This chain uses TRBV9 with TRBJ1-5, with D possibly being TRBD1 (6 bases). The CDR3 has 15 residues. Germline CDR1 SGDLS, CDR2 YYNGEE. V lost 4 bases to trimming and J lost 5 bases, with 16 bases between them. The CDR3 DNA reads TGTGCCAGCAGCCTTGCAGGGCAGGGGCATCAGCCCCAGCATTTT. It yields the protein CASSLAGQGHQPQHF.

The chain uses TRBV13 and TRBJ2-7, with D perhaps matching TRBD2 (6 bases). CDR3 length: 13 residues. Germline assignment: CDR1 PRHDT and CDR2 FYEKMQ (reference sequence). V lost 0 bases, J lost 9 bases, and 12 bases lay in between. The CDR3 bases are TGTGCCAGCAGCTTAGGGCGGGGCAGCGGGCAGTACTTC. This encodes CASSLGRGSGQYF.

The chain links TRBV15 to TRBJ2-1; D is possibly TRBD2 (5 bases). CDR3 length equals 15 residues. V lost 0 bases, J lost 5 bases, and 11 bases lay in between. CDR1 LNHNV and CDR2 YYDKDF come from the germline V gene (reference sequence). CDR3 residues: CATSRESGPHNEQFF. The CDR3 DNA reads TGTGCCACCAGCAGAGAAAGCGGTCCCCACAATGAGCAGTTCTTC.

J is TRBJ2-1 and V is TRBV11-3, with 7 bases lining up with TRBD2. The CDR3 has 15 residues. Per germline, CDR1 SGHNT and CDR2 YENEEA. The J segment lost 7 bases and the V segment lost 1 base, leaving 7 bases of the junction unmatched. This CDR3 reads CASSLGSSGLNEQFF. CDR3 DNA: TGTGCCAGCAGCTTAGGGTCTAGCGGACTGAATGAGCAGTTCTTC.

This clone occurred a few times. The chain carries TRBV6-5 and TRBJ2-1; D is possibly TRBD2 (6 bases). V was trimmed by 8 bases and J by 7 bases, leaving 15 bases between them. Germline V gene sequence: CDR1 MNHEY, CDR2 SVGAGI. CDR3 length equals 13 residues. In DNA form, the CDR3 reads TGTGCCAGCGTTGGGACTTTGGGGAATGAGCAGTTCTTC. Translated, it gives CASVGTLGNEQFF.

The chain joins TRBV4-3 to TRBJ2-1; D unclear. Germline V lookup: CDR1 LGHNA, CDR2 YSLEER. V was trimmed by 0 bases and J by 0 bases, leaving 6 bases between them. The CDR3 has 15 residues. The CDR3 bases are TGCGCCAGCAGCCAAGATCAGTACTCCTACAATGAGCAGTTCTTC. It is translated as CASSQDQYSYNEQFF.

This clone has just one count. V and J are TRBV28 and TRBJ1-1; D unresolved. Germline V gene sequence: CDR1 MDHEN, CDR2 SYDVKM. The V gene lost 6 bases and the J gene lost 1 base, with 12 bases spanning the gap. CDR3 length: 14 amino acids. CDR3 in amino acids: CASSPDPRNTEAFF. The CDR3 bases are TGTGCCAGCAGCCCAGATCCTAGGAACACTGAAGCTTTCTTT.

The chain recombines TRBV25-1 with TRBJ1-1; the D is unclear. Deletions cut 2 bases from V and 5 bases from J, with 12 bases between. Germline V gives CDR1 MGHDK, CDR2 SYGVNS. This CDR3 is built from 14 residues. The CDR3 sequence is CASSEVRVRTEAFF. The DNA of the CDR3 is TGTGCCAGCAGTGAAGTTCGAGTGCGGACTGAAGCTTTCTTT.

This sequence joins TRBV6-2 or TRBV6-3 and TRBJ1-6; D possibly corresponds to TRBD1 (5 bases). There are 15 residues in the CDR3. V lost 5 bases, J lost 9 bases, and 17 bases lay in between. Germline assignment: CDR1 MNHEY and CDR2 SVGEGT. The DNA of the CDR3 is TGTGCCAGCAGTGACCCGGAGCAGGGTTTTTCACCCCTCCACTTT. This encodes CASSDPEQGFSPLHF.

The CDR3 is CASHLGGPGYEQYF. The CDR3 DNA is TGTGCCAGCCATTTGGGGGGTCCGGGTTACGAGCAGTACTTC. The chain couples TRBV28 to TRBJ2-7, with D tentatively TRBD2 (6 bases). The ends were cut back, 8 bases at V and 4 bases at J, with 18 bases in the middle. This CDR3 region has 14 residues. Looked up from germline, CDR1 is MDHEN and CDR2 is SYDVKM.